This TCR beta chain derives from a study of cytomegalovirus exposure and HLA in healthy donors. Germline-derived CDR1 and CDR2 are MGHRA and YSYEKL. This CDR3 has 14 residues. V lost 4 bases, J lost 3 bases, and 12 bases lay in between. Study observations and caveats: Exclusion as indistinguishable affected some V segments, including TRBV6-2 and TRBV6-3. Later analysis identified 16,951 TCR beta sequences associated with HLA alleles, using a false discovery rate threshold of 0.05. Most observed TCR sequences were rare, whereas some public TCRs were detected in many donors.

This clone was observed a single time. Its antigen is not identified. In the PCR, 60 Vbeta and 13 Jbeta primers were used. Some clones are missing from TCRdb's copy, which holds only in-frame ones; the method was immunoSEQ multiplex PCR. The profile shows 100,000 to 150,000 clones, just under 75% of them singletons. This chain links TRBV4-1 with TRBJ2-5; no clear D. This clonotype originated in a man aged 55 to 70 in good health and CMV-seropositive. Source material: PBMCs. DNA of the CDR3: TGCGCCAGCAGCCGAGACCTGAGGAAAGAGACCCAGTACTTC. It codes for CASSRDLRKETQYF.